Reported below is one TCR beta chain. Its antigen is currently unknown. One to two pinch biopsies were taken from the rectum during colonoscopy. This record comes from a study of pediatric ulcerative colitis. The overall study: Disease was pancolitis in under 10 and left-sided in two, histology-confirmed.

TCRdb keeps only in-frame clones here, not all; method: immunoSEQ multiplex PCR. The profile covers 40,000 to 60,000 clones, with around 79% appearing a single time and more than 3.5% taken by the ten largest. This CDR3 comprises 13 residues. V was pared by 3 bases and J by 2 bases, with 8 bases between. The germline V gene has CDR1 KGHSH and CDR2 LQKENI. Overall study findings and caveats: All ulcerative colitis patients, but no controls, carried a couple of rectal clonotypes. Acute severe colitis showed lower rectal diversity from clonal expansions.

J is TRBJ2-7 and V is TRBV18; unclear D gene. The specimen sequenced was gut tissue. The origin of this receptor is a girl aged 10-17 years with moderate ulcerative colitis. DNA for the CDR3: TGTGCCAGCTCACCCAATCCTACCTACGAGCAGTACTTC. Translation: CASSPNPTYEQYF. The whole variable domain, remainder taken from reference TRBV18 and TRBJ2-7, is NAGVMQNPRHLVRRRGQEARLRCSPMKGHSHVYWYRQLPEEGLKFMVYLQKENIIDESGMPKERFSAEFPKEGPSILRIQQVVRGDSAAYFCASSPNPTYEQYFGPGTRLTVT.